A single T cell receptor beta chain is shown here with its context. Its specificity is unknown. The protocol was immunoSEQ multiplex PCR, while the TCRdb copy is restricted to in-frame clones and leaves out a portion. Among around 140,000 clones listed, approximately 83% were seen once. The sample belongs to a study of T cell responses to AZD1222 COVID-19 vaccine. Study conclusions and caveats: At baseline, just five to seven AZD1222 recipients tested seropositive. After the peak T cell response, and only then, were repertoires sampled. The study reported that nearly half of spike-specific TCRs target unmutated variant regions. Along spike, vaccine-associated CD4 TCRs were found throughout, with dominance at 160-218 and 743-854.

Deletions cut 1 base from V and 7 bases from J, with 6 bases between. Germline values: CDR1 SGHNT, CDR2 YYREEE (reference sequence). The CDR3 runs 12 residues. Sample: peripheral blood, taken on day 0 of AZD1222 vaccination. This clonotype originated in an adult in good health. J is TRBJ2-1 and V is TRBV5-4; D uncertain. CDR3 loop: CASSLMGNEQFF. CDR3 DNA: TGTGCCAGCAGCTTGATGGGGAATGAGCAGTTCTTC.